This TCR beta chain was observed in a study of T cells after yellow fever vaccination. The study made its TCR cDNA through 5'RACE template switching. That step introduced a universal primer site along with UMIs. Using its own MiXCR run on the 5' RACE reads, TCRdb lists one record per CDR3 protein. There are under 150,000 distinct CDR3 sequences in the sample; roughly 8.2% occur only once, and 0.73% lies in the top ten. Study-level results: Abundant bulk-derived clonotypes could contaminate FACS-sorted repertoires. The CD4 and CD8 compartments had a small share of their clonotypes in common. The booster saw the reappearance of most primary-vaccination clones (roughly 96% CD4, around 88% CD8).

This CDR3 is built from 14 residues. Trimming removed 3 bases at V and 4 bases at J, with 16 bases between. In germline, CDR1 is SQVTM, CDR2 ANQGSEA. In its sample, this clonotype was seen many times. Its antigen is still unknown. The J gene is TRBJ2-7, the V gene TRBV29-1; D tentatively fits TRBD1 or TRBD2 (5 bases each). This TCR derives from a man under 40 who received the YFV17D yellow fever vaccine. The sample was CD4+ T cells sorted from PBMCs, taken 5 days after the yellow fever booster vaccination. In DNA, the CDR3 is TGCAGCGTTGAGGGTGGGGGTGGCCCTTACGAGCAGTACTTC. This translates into CSVEGGGGPYEQYF.